The subject of this entry is one TCR beta chain. Its cognate antigen is unknown. Other nucleotide sequences from this sample produce the same CDR3. Germline lookup yields CDR1 SEHNR and CDR2 FQNEAQ (reference sequence). Trimming took 1 base from V and 8 from J; bases not matched to a gene: 3. The CDR3 loop spans 15 amino acids. This specimen belongs to a study of cytomegalovirus exposure and HLA in healthy donors. In the study overall: A previous analysis identified 100 million to 120 million unique TCR beta sequences derived from 180 million or so T cells. Among the approximately 430 donors who were genotyped, 81% fell in the genetic ancestry cluster that is associated with self-reported Caucasian donors. Study conclusions and caveats: A few of the chains that were CMV-associated were confirmed in vitro to be specific for CMV antigens.

The PCR was carried out with 60 Vbeta primers and 13 Jbeta primers. Method: immunoSEQ multiplex PCR; TCRdb's copy keeps in-frame clones and lacks some. This table has roughly 99,000 clones, roughly four fifths appearing once. The source is a man younger than 35 in good health and CMV-seronegative. The sequenced sample consisted of PBMCs. The chain combines TRBV7-9 with TRBJ2-1, with 12 nucleotides matching TRBD1. CDR3 in DNA: TGTGCCAGCAGCTTAGATGGGACAGGGGGCGATGAGCAGTTCTTC. This sequence encodes CASSLDGTGGDEQFF. The full variable domain, with the rest looked up from reference TRBV7-9 and TRBJ2-1, is DTGVSQNPRHKITKRGQNVTFRCDPISEHNRLYWYRQTLGQGPEFLTYFQNEAQLEKSRLLSDRFSAERPKGSFSTLEIQRTEQGDSAMYLCASSLDGTGGDEQFFGPGTRLTVL.